This T cell receptor beta chain comes out of a study of a mutant IDH1 vaccine in newly diagnosed glioma. Some clones are missing from TCRdb's copy, which holds only in-frame ones; the method was immunoSEQ multiplex PCR. This sample yields about 47,000 clones, of which 70% to 90% are seen a single time; more than 5.5% belongs to the top ten. About this clone: Its antigen is unknown.

Time point in this sample: week 35, safety follow-up. A single vaccine dose contained 300 ug of mutant IDH1 20-mer peptide, and topical imiquimod was used with it. Overall study findings and caveats: Patients showed vaccine-induced immune responses at a rate of approximately 93%.

The receptor was derived from a woman aged 35 to 49 with glioma. The source was PBMCs, collected from a glioma patient whose treatment included an IDH1 peptide vaccine.

The CDR3 protein is CASSTGLLGNTIYF. In DNA form, the CDR3 reads TGTGCCAGCAGCACGGGACTGCTTGGAAACACCATATATTTT. This rearrangement joins TRBV7-2 to TRBJ1-3; D possibly corresponds to TRBD1 (5 bases). CDR1 and CDR2 (germline): SGHTA, FQGNSA. V lost 5 bases and J 3 bases, leaving 11 bases between the germline ends. This CDR3 has 14 amino acids.